This TCR beta chain was captured by sequencing in a study of identical twins. Study-level points and caveats: The study based its conclusions on cross-sectional statistical analysis and did not follow the same donors. Modelling approaches yielded underestimates of out-of-frame TCR alpha sharing between monozygotic twins. Insertion counts were lower in abundant cord blood beta clonotypes, a trend that memory repertoires did not show.

CDR1 SGHTA and CDR2 FQGNSA come from the germline V gene. After removal of 5 bases from V and 4 bases from J, the junction contained 5 bases not matched to a gene. This CDR3 is built from 15 residues. This clonotype was picked up a small number of times. As yet, its antigen is unknown. A universal primer site was created by template switching, with the cDNA bearing unique molecular identifiers. From the 5' RACE reads, TCRdb called clonotypes with MiXCR, one entry per CDR3 protein. The table has roughly 690,000 distinct CDR3 sequences, less than 7% seen once. Sequencing was carried out using naive T cells sorted from blood. This TCR came from a man aged 18 to 30 in good health. The chain combines TRBV7-2 with TRBJ2-1; 10 nucleotides align to TRBD1. The CDR3 here is CASSAPGQGYNEQFF. CDR3 coding DNA: TGTGCCAGCAGCGCGCCGGGACAGGGGTACAATGAGCAGTTCTTC.